Below are 14 T cell receptor beta chains sequenced from a single sample in a study of T-cell memory formation after mild COVID-19. TCRdb redid the calling of the 5' RACE reads with MiXCR, one entry per CDR3 protein. This table holds around 410,000 distinct CDR3 sequences, 23% found once. Sequencing was carried out using PBMCs or a T cell subset sorted from them (not recorded which). The receptors were sampled from an adult woman who had mild COVID-19 (a few samples of this study predate the infection). Cell type and time point are not known.

The chain joins TRBV4-1 to TRBJ1-2; no firm D call. V shed 0 bases and J shed 1 base, with 9 bases lying between them. Germline CDR1 is MGHRA and CDR2 is YSYEKL. The CDR3 loop spans 15 amino acids. The CDR3 sequence: CASSQDGLGNYGYTF. The CDR3 bases are TGCGCCAGCAGCCAAGATGGTCTCGGTAACTATGGCTACACCTTC.

Only a few counts were recorded for this clonotype. The chain joins TRBV7-2 to TRBJ2-1; 13 positions agree with TRBD2. V gave up 4 bases and J gave up 2 bases; unmatched junction bases: 5. This CDR3 has 17 amino acids. Germline V gene data show CDR1 as SGHTA and CDR2 as FQGNSA. The CDR3 DNA is TGTGCCAGCAGCTCCGGGACTAGCGGGAAGCCCTACAATGAGCAGTTCTTC. Its translation: CASSSGTSGKPYNEQFF. Combining the CDR3 with reference TRBV7-2 and TRBJ2-1 gives the whole variable domain GAGVSQSPSNKVTEKGKDVELRCDPISGHTALYWYRQSLGQGLEFLIYFQGNSAPDKSGLPSDRFSAERTGGSVSTLTIQRTQQEDSAVYLCASSSGTSGKPYNEQFFGPGTRLTVL.

V gene TRBV20-1 combines with J gene TRBJ2-2, with D hard to call. Trimming pared 3 bases from V and 6 bases from J, leaving 5 bases between. CDR1 is DFQATT and CDR2 is SNEGSKA in the germline V gene (reference sequence). CDR3 length: 11 residues. The chain's CDR3 is CSARGPGELFF. The DNA of the CDR3 is TGCAGTGCTAGGGGCCCCGGGGAGCTGTTTTTT.

This chain joins TRBV29-1 and TRBJ2-6; 8 nucleotides agree with TRBD1. CDR3 length equals 17 residues. Looked up from germline, CDR1 is SQVTM and CDR2 is ANQGSEA. V shed 6 bases, J shed 0 bases, and the junction held 10 bases outside the gene matches. CDR3 sequence: CSVGAGTGISGANVLTF. The CDR3 bases are TGCAGCGTGGGGGCAGGGACAGGCATCTCTGGGGCCAACGTCCTGACTTTC.

This clonotype was seen more than once but under ten times. The chain carries TRBV18 and TRBJ1-5; D call uncertain. The V gene's germline CDR1 is KGHSH and CDR2 LQKENI. V lost 2 bases and J 0 bases, leaving 5 bases between the germline ends. This CDR3 comprises 14 residues. The CDR3 region has the DNA TGTGCCAGCTCACCAGGCAGTAGCAATCAGCCCCAGCATTTT. This codes for CASSPGSSNQPQHF. The variable domain in full, with the rest retrieved from reference TRBV18 and TRBJ1-5, is NAGVMQNPRHLVRRRGQEARLRCSPMKGHSHVYWYRQLPEEGLKFMVYLQKENIIDESGMPKERFSAEFPKEGPSILRIQQVVRGDSAAYFCASSPGSSNQPQHFGDGTRLSIL.

In this sample, this clonotype turned up many times. The rearrangement joins TRBV5-1 to TRBJ2-1; tentative D call: TRBD2 (6 bases). The CDR3 is 16 residues long. The V gene lost 3 bases and the J gene lost 3 bases, with 16 bases spanning the gap. Germline V gene sequence: CDR1 SGHRS, CDR2 YFSETQ. The CDR3 nucleotides are TGCGCCAGCAGCTCGGGTAGCGGACGTTACTACAATGAGCAGTTCTTC. This codes for CASSSGSGRYYNEQFF. Supplemented by reference TRBV5-1 and TRBJ2-1, the full variable domain reads KAGVTQTPRYLIKTRGQQVTLSCSPISGHRSVSWYQQTPGQGLQFLFEYFSETQRNKGNFPGRFSGRQFSNSRSEMNVSTLELGDSALYLCASSSGSGRYYNEQFFGPGTRLTVL.

The chain uses TRBV12-3 or TRBV12-4 and TRBJ2-7; 11 nucleotides match TRBD1. V lost 5 bases and J lost 2; bases outside the gene matches: 5. The CDR3 contains 15 residues. The CDR3 DNA follows: TGTGCCAGCAGTCCGGCGGGACAGGGGGCCTACGAGCAGTACTTC. This gives the protein CASSPAGQGAYEQYF.

The V and J genes are TRBV7-9 and TRBJ1-2, with D uncertain. Germline V gene data show CDR1 as SEHNR and CDR2 as FQNEAQ (reference sequence). V lost 2 bases and J lost 7, with 8 bases in between. The CDR3 sequence is 12 residues long. CDR3 protein: CASSLWRGGYTF. In DNA, the CDR3 is TGTGCCAGCAGCTTATGGCGGGGTGGCTACACCTTC.

The chain combines TRBV7-3 with TRBJ2-3, with unresolved D. V dropped 2 bases and J dropped 2 bases, with 5 bases sitting between them. From germline, CDR1 is SGHTA and CDR2 FQGTGA. The CDR3 extends over 13 amino acids. The CDR3 region has the DNA TGTGCCAGCAGCTTACTACTCACAGATACGCAGTATTTT. Protein product: CASSLLLTDTQYF.

This clonotype was found a few times. The chain has TRBV7-2 and TRBJ2-5; 7 nucleotides line up with TRBD1. J was trimmed by 3 bases and V by 4 bases; bases with no gene match: 11. Per the germline V gene, CDR1 is SGHTA and CDR2 is FQGNSA. CDR3 length: 16 amino acids. CDR3 in amino acids: CASSSEPGQAKETQYF. For the CDR3, the DNA is TGTGCCAGCAGCTCAGAACCAGGACAGGCCAAAGAGACCCAGTACTTC.

The chain combines TRBV6-5 with TRBJ1-3, with D possibly matching TRBD1 (6 bases). This CDR3 spans 18 amino acids. Between the trimmed V and J ends, which lost 0 bases and 2 bases, there was a span of 17 bases. Germline assignment: CDR1 MNHEY and CDR2 SVGAGI. In DNA form, the CDR3 reads TGTGCCAGCAGTTACTCGGTCACAGGGTTCCGTACTGGAAACACCATATATTTT. It translates to CASSYSVTGFRTGNTIYF.

The chain links TRBV4-1 to TRBJ1-1, with D hard to call. V was pared by 4 bases and J by 10 bases, with 16 bases between. CDR3 length: 13 residues. The germline gives CDR1 MGHRA, CDR2 YSYEKL. CDR3 sequence (DNA): TGCGCCAGCAGCCCGAATTTCGCCTCGGGAGCTTTCTTT. This translates into CASSPNFASGAFF.

The V call is TRBV5-5, the J call TRBJ1-1; D not resolved. From germline, CDR1 is SGHKS and CDR2 YYEKEE (reference sequence). Trimming took 2 bases from V and 0 from J, leaving 11 bases between them. The CDR3 is 15 residues long. DNA for the CDR3: TGTGCCAGCAGCTTTCAAGCAGACCTGAACACTGAAGCTTTCTTT. Translation: CASSFQADLNTEAFF. The full variable domain, its missing parts supplied by reference TRBV5-5 and TRBJ1-1, is DAGVTQSPTHLIKTRGQQVTLRCSPISGHKSVSWYQQVLGQGPQFIFQYYEKEERGRGNFPDRFSARQFPNYSSELNVNALLLGDSALYLCASSFQADLNTEAFFGQGTRLTVV.

This sequence joins TRBV12-3 or TRBV12-4 and TRBJ2-3; D could derive from TRBD1 or TRBD2 (5 bases each). Deletions cut 4 bases from V and 5 bases from J, with 22 bases between. This CDR3 has 17 amino acids. Here the CDR3 reads CASSSSTYGAGGDTQYF. CDR3 DNA sequence: TGTGCCAGCAGTTCCTCCACGTACGGGGCTGGGGGAGATACGCAGTATTTT.